Included here is one T cell receptor (beta chain) sequence, with context. The antigen is not known. The data belong to a study of T cell responses to AZD1222 COVID-19 vaccine. Study findings and constraints: Only a handful of AZD1222 recipients, more than five in all, had baseline seropositivity. The breadth and depth of Spike-specific TCRs increased once two AZD1222 doses had been given. Possibly, clonal diversity was underestimated; donors were largely white British and included more females. Researchers report vaccine-associated CD4 TCRs spanning spike, with dominance at 160-218 and 743-854.

This table comes from immunoSEQ multiplex PCR, and its TCRdb copy is limited to in-frame clones, with some not included. Of tens of thousands of clones listed, more than 75% were seen once; the top ten hold 10%. The germline V gene encodes CDR1 GTSNPN and CDR2 SVGIG (reference sequence). The junction had 7 bases not matched to a gene; V was cut back by 0 bases and J by 6 bases. The CDR3 sequence is 15 residues long. This specimen was peripheral blood, taken on day 0 of AZD1222 vaccination. The chain uses TRBV30 and TRBJ2-2, with 7 positions matching TRBD1. The clonotype comes from an adult in good health. CDR3 amino acids: CAWSVRRGWAGELFF. The CDR3 DNA follows: TGTGCCTGGAGTGTACGCAGGGGGTGGGCCGGGGAGCTGTTTTTT.